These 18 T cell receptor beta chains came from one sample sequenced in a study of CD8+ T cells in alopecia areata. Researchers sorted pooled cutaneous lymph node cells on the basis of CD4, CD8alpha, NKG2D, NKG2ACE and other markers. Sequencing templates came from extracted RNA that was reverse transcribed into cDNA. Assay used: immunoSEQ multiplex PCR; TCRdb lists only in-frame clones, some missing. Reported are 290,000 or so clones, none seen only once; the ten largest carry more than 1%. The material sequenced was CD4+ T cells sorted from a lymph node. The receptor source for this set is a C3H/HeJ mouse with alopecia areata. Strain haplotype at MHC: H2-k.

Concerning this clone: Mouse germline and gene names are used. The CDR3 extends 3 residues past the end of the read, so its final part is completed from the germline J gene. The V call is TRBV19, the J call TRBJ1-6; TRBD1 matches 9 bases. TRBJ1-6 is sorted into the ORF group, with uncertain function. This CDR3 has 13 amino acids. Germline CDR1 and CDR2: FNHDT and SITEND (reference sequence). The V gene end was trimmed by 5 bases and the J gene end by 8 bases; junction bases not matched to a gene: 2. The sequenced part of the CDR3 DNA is TGTGCCAGCAGCCGACAGGGGGATTCGCCC. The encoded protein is CASSRQGDSP. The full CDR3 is CASSRQGDSPLYF.

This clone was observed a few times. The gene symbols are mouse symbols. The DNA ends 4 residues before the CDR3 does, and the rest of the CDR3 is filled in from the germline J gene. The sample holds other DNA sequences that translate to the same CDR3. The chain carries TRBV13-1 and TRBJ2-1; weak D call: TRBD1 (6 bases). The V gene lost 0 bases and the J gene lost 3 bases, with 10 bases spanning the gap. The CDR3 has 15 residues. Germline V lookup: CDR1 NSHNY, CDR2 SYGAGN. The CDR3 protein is CASSDAPGVYAEQFF. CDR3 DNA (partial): TGTGCCAGCAGTGATGCCCCAGGGGTCTATGCT.

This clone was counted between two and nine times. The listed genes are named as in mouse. The CDR3: CASSEEPGYAEQFF. CDR3 DNA (partial): TGTGCCAGCAGTGAAGAGCCTGGATATGCT. The chain couples TRBV13-1 to TRBJ2-1, with D hard to call. The CDR3 is cut off 4 residues early in the read; its end comes from the germline J gene. The CDR3 runs to 14 residues. Germline CDR1 reads NSHNY; CDR2 reads SYGAGN. Trimming stripped 2 bases from V and 4 bases from J, with 10 bases between.

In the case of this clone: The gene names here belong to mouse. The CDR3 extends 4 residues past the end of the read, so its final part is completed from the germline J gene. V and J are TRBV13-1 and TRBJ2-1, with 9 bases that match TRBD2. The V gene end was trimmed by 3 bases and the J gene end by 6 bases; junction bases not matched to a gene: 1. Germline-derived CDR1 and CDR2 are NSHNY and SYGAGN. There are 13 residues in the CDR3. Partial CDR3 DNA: TGTGCCAGCAGTGTGGGGGGGCGTGCT. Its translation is CASSVGGRA. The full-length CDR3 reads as CASSVGGRAEQFF.

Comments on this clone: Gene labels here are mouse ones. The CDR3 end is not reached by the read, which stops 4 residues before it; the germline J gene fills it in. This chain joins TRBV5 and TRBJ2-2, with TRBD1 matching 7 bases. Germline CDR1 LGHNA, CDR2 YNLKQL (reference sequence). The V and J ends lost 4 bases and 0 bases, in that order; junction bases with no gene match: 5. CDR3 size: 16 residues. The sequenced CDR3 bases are TGTGCCAGCAGCCCTCCGGGACAGACAAACACCGGG. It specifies CASSPPGQTNTG. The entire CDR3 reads CASSPPGQTNTGQLYF.

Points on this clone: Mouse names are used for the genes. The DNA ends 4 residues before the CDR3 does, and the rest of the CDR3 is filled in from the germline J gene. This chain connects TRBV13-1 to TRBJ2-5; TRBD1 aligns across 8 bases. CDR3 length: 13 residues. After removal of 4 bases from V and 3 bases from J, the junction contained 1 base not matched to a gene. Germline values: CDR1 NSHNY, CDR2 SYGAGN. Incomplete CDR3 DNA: TGTGCCAGCAGTTGGACAGGGCAAGAC. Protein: CASSWTGQD. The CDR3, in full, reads CASSWTGQDTQYF.

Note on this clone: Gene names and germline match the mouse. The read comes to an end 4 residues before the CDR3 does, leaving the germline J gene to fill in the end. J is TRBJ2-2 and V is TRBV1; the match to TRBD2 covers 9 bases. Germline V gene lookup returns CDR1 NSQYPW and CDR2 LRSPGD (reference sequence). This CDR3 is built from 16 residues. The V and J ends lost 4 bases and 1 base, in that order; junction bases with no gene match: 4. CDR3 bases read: TGCACCTGCAGTGTCCCGGGACTGGGAAACACCGGG. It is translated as CTCSVPGLGNTG. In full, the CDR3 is CTCSVPGLGNTGQLYF.

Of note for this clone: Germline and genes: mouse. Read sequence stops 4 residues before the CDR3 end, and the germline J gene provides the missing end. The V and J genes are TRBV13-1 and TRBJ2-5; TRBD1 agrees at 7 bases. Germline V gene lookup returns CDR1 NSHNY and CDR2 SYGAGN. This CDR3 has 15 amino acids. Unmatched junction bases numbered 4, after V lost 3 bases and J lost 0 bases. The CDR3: CASSAKTGNQDTQYF. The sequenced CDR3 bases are TGTGCCAGCAGTGCCAAGACAGGGAACCAAGAC.

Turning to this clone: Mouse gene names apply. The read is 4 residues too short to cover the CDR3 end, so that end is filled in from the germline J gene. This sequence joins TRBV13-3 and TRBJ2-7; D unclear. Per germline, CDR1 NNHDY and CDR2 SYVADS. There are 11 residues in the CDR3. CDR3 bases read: TGTGCCAGCAGTCCAGAATAT. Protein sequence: CASSPEY. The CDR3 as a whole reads CASSPEYEQYF.

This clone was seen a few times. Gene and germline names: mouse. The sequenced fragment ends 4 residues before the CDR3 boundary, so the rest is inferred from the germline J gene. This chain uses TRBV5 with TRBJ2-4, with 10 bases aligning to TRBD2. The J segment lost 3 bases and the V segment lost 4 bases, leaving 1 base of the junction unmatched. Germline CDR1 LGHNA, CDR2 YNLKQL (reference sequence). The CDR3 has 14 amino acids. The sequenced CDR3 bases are TGTGCCAGCAGCCCGGGACTGGGGCAAAAC. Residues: CASSPGLGQN. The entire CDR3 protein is CASSPGLGQNTLYF.

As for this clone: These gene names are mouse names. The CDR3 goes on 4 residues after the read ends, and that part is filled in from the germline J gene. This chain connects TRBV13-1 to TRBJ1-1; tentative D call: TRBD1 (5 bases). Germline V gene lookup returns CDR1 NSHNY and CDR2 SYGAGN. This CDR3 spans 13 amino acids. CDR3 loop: CASSDADTTEVFF. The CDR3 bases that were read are TGTGCCAGCAGTGATGCGGACACAACA.

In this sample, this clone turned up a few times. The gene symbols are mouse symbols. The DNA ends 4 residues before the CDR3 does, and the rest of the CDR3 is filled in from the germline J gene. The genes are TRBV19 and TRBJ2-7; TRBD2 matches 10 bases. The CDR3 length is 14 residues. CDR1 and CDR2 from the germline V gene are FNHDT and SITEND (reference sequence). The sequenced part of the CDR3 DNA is TGTGCCAGCAGTACCCGACTGGGGGGATAT. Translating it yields CASSTRLGGY. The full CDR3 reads CASSTRLGGYEQYF.

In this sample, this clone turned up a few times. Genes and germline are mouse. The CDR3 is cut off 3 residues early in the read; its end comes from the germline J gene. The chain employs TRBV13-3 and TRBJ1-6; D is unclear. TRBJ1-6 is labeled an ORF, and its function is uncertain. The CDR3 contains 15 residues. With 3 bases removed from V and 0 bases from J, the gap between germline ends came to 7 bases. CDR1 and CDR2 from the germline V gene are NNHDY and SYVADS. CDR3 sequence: CASSVQISYNSPLYF. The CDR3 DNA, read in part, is TGTGCCAGCAGTGTACAGATTTCCTATAATTCGCCC.

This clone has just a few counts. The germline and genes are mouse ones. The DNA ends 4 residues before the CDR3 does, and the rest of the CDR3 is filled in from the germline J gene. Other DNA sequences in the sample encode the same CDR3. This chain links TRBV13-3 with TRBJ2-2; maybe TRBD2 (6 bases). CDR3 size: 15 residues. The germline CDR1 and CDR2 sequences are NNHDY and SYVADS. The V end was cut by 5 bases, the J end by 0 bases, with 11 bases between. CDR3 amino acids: CASSSWGANTGQLYF. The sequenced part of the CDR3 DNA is TGTGCCAGCAGCTCCTGGGGAGCAAACACCGGG.

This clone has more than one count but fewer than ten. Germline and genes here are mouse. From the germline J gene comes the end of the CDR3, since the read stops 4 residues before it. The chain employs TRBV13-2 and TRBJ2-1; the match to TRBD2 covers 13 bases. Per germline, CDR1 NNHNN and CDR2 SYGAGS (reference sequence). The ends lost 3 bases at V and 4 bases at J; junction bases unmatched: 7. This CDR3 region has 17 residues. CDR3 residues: CASGVGLGGSGYAEQFF. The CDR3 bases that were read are TGTGCCAGCGGTGTGGGACTGGGGGGGAGTGGGTATGCT.

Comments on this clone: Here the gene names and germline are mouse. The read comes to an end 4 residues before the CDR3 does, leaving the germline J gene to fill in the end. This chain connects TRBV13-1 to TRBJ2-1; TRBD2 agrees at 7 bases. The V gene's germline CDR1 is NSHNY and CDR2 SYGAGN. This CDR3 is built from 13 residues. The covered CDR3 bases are TGTGCCAGCAGTGATCATGGGGGGGCT. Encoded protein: CASSDHGGA. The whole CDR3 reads CASSDHGGAEQFF.

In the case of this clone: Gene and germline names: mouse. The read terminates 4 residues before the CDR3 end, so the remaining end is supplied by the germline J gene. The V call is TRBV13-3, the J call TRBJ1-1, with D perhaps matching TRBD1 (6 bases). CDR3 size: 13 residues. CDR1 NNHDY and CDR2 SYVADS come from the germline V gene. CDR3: CASSDLGQKEVFF. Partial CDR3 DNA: TGTGCCAGCAGTGATCTGGGACAAAAA.

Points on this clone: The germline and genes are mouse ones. CDR3 loop: CASSPQTTNSDYTF. CDR3 DNA, as far as it was read: TGTGCCAGCAGCCCCCAGACAACAAACTCC. The V call is TRBV5, the J call TRBJ1-2; D is unclear. The read ends 4 residues before the CDR3 terminus; that terminus is restored from the germline J gene. The germline V gene has CDR1 LGHNA and CDR2 YNLKQL (reference sequence). V was clipped by 4 bases and J by 0 bases, with 9 bases between them. The CDR3 has 14 residues.